These 24 T cell receptor beta chains originate from one sample sequenced in a study of T cells in Graves' hyperthyroidism and ophthalmopathy. TCR beta CDR3 regions were amplified from RNA transcripts. The study used the HTBI primer set for a first-round RT-PCR of the TCR CDR3. Using its own MiXCR run on the multiplex PCR reads, TCRdb lists one record per CDR3 protein. The top ten hold roughly 20% of the sample, which has roughly 500,000 distinct CDR3 sequences, 35% to 55% seen once. What was sequenced was peripheral blood or thyroid tissue (not recorded which). The receptors shown here come from an adult woman with Graves' disease, either hyperthyroidism or ophthalmopathy (not recorded which).

This clonotype was seen a handful of times. V usage is TRBV7-2 and J usage is TRBJ2-5; D gene unclear. CDR1 and CDR2 from the germline V gene are SGHTA and FQGNSA. This CDR3 is built from 14 residues. V was shortened by 5 bases and J by 1 base, with 11 bases between the two germline ends. The DNA of the CDR3 is TGTGCCAGCAGCCCCTTTGGGATCCAAGAGACCCAGTACTTC. Translated, it gives CASSPFGIQETQYF. Drawing the rest from reference TRBV7-2 and TRBJ2-5, the complete variable domain is GAGVSQSPSNKVTEKGKDVELRCDPISGHTALYWYRQSLGQGLEFLIYFQGNSAPDKSGLPSDRFSAERTGGSVSTLTIQRTQQEDSAVYLCASSPFGIQETQYFGPGTRLLVL.

This chain connects TRBV6-5 to TRBJ2-7; 7 bases line up with TRBD2. From germline, CDR1 is MNHEY and CDR2 SVGAGI. The CDR3 is 15 residues long. J lost 5 bases, V lost 5 bases, and 12 bases had no gene match. The CDR3: CASSEVIREADEQYF. The CDR3 region has the DNA TGTGCCAGCAGTGAAGTTATCCGGGAGGCGGACGAGCAGTACTTC.

This clonotype showed up many times. CDR3 sequence: CSARSSGSLRWETQYF. CDR3 DNA: TGCAGTGCCCGTTCTAGCGGGAGTTTGAGATGGGAGACCCAGTACTTC. The J gene is TRBJ2-5, the V gene TRBV20-1; 10 bases map to TRBD2. V shed 6 bases, J shed 5 bases, and the junction held 15 bases outside the gene matches. Germline CDR1 and CDR2: DFQATT and SNEGSKA (reference sequence). The CDR3 runs to 16 residues.

This clonotype was seen a single time. A junction boundary mismatches the germline segment, possibly from a read error. V usage is TRBV4-1 and J usage is TRBJ1-1; tentative D call: TRBD1 (6 bases). Per the germline V gene, CDR1 is MGHRA and CDR2 is YSYEKL. The CDR3 totals 17 residues. This CDR3 reads CVSSHPGRRGTNTEAFF. CDR3 bases: TGTGTCAGCAGCCATCCTGGACGCAGGGGTACGAACACTGAAGCTTTCTTT.

In this sample, this clonotype turned up many times. The V and J genes are TRBV7-9 and TRBJ2-5, with D unresolved. V was cut by 8 bases and J by 5 bases, with 12 bases left in between. The CDR3 consists of 12 residues. Germline CDR1 and CDR2: SEHNR and FQNEAQ (reference sequence). In nucleotides, the CDR3 is TGTGCCAGCCCAGGTCAAGGGGAGACCCAGTACTTC. Its protein product is CASPGQGETQYF.

The chain carries TRBV12-3 or TRBV12-4 and TRBJ1-1; a weak D match, TRBD1 (6 bases). This CDR3 is 12 amino acids long. Trimming took off 3 bases at V and 9 bases at J, with 11 bases between the two ends. CDR3 in DNA: TGTGCCAGCAGTTTCCGTGGGGGCAAAGCTTTCTTT. Its translation is CASSFRGGKAFF.

The chain is built from TRBV7-2 and TRBJ1-1; a weak D match, TRBD1 (5 bases). This CDR3 comprises 14 residues. V gave up 2 bases and J gave up 11 bases, with 18 bases separating them. CDR1 and CDR2 (germline): SGHTA, FQGNSA. The chain's CDR3 is CASSLPASGALAFF. In DNA form, the CDR3 reads TGTGCCAGCAGCTTACCGGCTAGCGGGGCTTTGGCTTTCTTT.

This clonotype was seen only a few times. The V call is TRBV6-6, the J call TRBJ2-7; 8 bases align to TRBD2. The CDR3 runs 16 residues. The junction had 11 bases not matched to a gene; V was cut back by 4 bases and J by 3 bases. Germline CDR1 reads MNHNY; CDR2 reads SVGAGI (reference sequence). Written as DNA, the CDR3 is TGTGCCAGCAGTTTAGGCGGGGGGCTTCTGGTCTACGAGCAGTACTTC. As protein: CASSLGGGLLVYEQYF.

This chain joins TRBV7-8 and TRBJ2-5; 10 positions match TRBD2. J lost 1 base, V lost 5 bases, and 10 bases had no gene match. The V gene's germline CDR1 is SGHVS and CDR2 FQNEAQ. The CDR3 length is 17 residues. CDR3 protein: CASSVAGASGSQETQYF. Here the CDR3 DNA reads TGTGCCAGCAGCGTGGCAGGGGCTAGCGGGAGCCAAGAGACCCAGTACTTC.

This clonotype was recorded a few times. The rearrangement uses TRBV18 and TRBJ1-1; a weak D match, TRBD1 (6 bases). This CDR3 spans 16 amino acids. CDR1 KGHSH and CDR2 LQKENI come from the germline V gene. Trimming shortened V by 3 bases and J by 0 bases, and 14 bases separated the two germline ends. The CDR3 sequence is CASSPSQGTLNTEAFF. The CDR3 bases are TGTGCCAGCTCACCCAGCCAGGGGACCTTGAACACTGAAGCTTTCTTT.

The chain is built from TRBV28 and TRBJ2-7, with TRBD2 matching 7 bases. This CDR3 contains 18 residues. Germline lookup yields CDR1 MDHEN and CDR2 SYDVKM. V gave up 5 bases and J gave up 3 bases; unmatched junction bases: 19. In DNA, the CDR3 is TGTGCCAGCAGTCCCCTAGCGGCCAACACTATAAGTTACTACGAGCAGTACTTC. Translation gives CASSPLAANTISYYEQYF.

This clonotype showed up many times. The CDR3 is CASRKQGSNQPQHF. The CDR3 DNA sequence: TGCGCCAGCAGGAAGCAGGGGAGCAATCAGCCCCAGCATTTT. This chain connects TRBV4-1 to TRBJ1-5; tentative D call: TRBD1 (6 bases). The V end was cut by 6 bases, the J end by 1 base, with 10 bases between. This CDR3 spans 14 amino acids. Germline values: CDR1 MGHRA, CDR2 YSYEKL.

The chain recombines TRBV11-2 with TRBJ2-2; the match to TRBD1 covers 11 bases. The germline V gene has CDR1 SGHAT and CDR2 FQNNGV. CDR3 length equals 14 residues. The J segment lost 9 bases and the V segment lost 5 bases, leaving 5 bases of the junction unmatched. Here the CDR3 DNA reads TGTGCCAGCAGCCCCGGGACAGGGGGACGGGAGCTGTTTTTT. As protein: CASSPGTGGRELFF.

This clonotype was found many times. J is TRBJ2-7 and V is TRBV28; D may be TRBD1 (6 bases). The germline CDR1 and CDR2 sequences are MDHEN and SYDVKM. CDR3 size: 14 residues. The ends were cut back, 5 bases at V and 2 bases at J, with 13 bases in the middle. The DNA for the CDR3 is TGTGCCAGCAGTCCCCTGGGGGCAACCTACGAGCAGTACTTC. This translates into CASSPLGATYEQYF.

The chain employs TRBV24-1 and TRBJ1-1; D not certain. V gave up 5 bases and J gave up 3 bases, with 15 bases separating them. This CDR3 spans 15 amino acids. CDR1 and CDR2 (germline): KGHDR, SFDVKD. CDR3 residues: CATSARDRTDTEAFF. Here the CDR3 DNA reads TGTGCCACCAGTGCTAGAGATCGCACGGACACTGAAGCTTTCTTT.

The chain employs TRBV5-5 and TRBJ1-2; D uncertain. The CDR3 sequence is 11 residues long. Per germline, CDR1 SGHKS and CDR2 YYEKEE (reference sequence). V lost 5 bases, J lost 4 bases, and 6 bases lay in between. The DNA of the CDR3 is TGTGCCAGCAGGGGTGCCTATGGCTACACCTTC. Translating it yields CASRGAYGYTF.

This clonotype was seen only a few times. The chain uses TRBV12-3 or TRBV12-4 and TRBJ2-5, with D hard to call. The CDR3 totals 9 residues. The V gene lost 5 bases and the J gene lost 7 bases, with 2 bases spanning the gap. The CDR3 is CASSATQYF. As DNA, the CDR3 is TGTGCCAGCAGTGCGACCCAGTACTTC.

This clonotype has a count of ten or more. V and J are TRBV19 and TRBJ2-2, with a possible D match to TRBD2 (5 bases). Germline CDR1 is LNHDA and CDR2 is SQIVND (reference sequence). This CDR3 comprises 17 residues. V lost 7 bases to trimming and J lost 4 bases, with 22 bases between them. The CDR3 nucleotides read TGTGCCAGTACCCCCCCGGGTAGTGGGAGTATCACCGGGGAGCTGTTTTTT. This encodes CASTPPGSGSITGELFF. The full variable domain, rest sourced from reference TRBV19 and TRBJ2-2, is DGGITQSPKYLFRKEGQNVTLSCEQNLNHDAMYWYRQDPGQGLRLIYYSQIVNDFQKGDIAEGYSVSREKKESFPLTVTSAQKNPTAFYLCASTPPGSGSITGELFFGEGSRLTVL.

On this clonotype: This may be a read error, as it is one base from a much larger clone. The chain combines TRBV7-9 with TRBJ1-1; 7 nucleotides line up with TRBD1. J lost 0 bases, V lost 5 bases, and 3 bases had no gene match. The CDR3 loop spans 14 amino acids. Per the germline V gene, CDR1 is SEHNR and CDR2 is FQNEAQ (reference sequence). The CDR3 region has the DNA TGTGCCAGCAGCCACGGACAGGTGAACACTGAAGCTTTCTTT. This sequence encodes CASSHGQVNTEAFF. The variable domain in full, with the rest retrieved from reference TRBV7-9 and TRBJ1-1, is DTGVSQNPRHKITKRGQNVTFRCDPISEHNRLYWYRQTLGQGPEFLTYFQNEAQLEKSRLLSDRFSAERPKGSFSTLEIQRTEQGDSAMYLCASSHGQVNTEAFFGQGTRLTVV.

This clonotype has just a few counts. V and J are TRBV3-1 and TRBJ2-7; D might be TRBD2 (5 bases). V lost 4 bases, J lost 3 bases, and 16 bases lay in between. The CDR3 length is 15 residues. The germline V gene has CDR1 LGHDT and CDR2 YNNKEL (reference sequence). The CDR3 sequence is CASSPIGSGIYEQYF. Here the CDR3 DNA reads TGTGCCAGCAGCCCAATAGGAAGCGGCATCTACGAGCAGTACTTC.

Many counts were recorded for this clonotype. The chain combines TRBV6-5 with TRBJ1-1; possibly TRBD1 for D (5 bases). Germline V gene sequence: CDR1 MNHEY, CDR2 SVGAGI. The V end lost 2 bases, the J end lost 0 bases, and 13 bases lay between the germline ends. This CDR3 is 16 amino acids long. The CDR3 DNA reads TGTGCCAGCAGTTACCGGATGACGGACATGAACACTGAAGCTTTCTTT. As protein: CASSYRMTDMNTEAFF.

The table lists this clonotype with many counts. The chain employs TRBV20-1 and TRBJ2-7, with 7 bases identical to TRBD2. J was trimmed by 6 bases and V by 3 bases; bases with no gene match: 2. Germline V CDR1 and CDR2: DFQATT, SNEGSKA (reference sequence). The CDR3 extends over 11 amino acids. CDR3 sequence: CSARGGFEQYF. CDR3 DNA: TGCAGTGCTAGGGGAGGGTTCGAGCAGTACTTC.

This clonotype was observed many times. This chain joins TRBV13 and TRBJ1-6; 9 nucleotides match TRBD1. The CDR3 contains 14 residues. Germline V lookup: CDR1 PRHDT, CDR2 FYEKMQ (reference sequence). Germline trimming cut 3 bases from V and 9 bases from J; bases unmatched to any gene: 3. In DNA form, the CDR3 reads TGTGCCAGCAGCTTGACAGGGGGGATTTCACCCCTCCACTTT. This codes for CASSLTGGISPLHF.

Details on this clonotype: This may be a read error: a much more frequent sequence differs by one nucleotide. This sequence joins TRBV6-5 and TRBJ1-4; D is ambiguous. Trimming removed 6 bases from V and 6 bases from J, with 17 bases in between. The CDR3 runs to 15 residues. Germline CDR1 is MNHEY and CDR2 is SVGAGI. CDR3 amino acids: CASRPPGRRDEKLFF. As DNA, the CDR3 is TGTGCCAGCAGGCCCCCGGGCAGGAGGGATGAAAAACTGTTTTTT.